A single sample is the source of the 8 T cell receptor beta chains below, sequenced in a study of CD8+CD57+ T cells in acquired aplastic anemia. Individuals selected for sequencing had exhibited CD8+CD57+ cell expansion on flow cytometry. Genomic DNA, the template, was used for profiling of the TCR beta VDJ and CDR3. TCRdb passed the reads through MiXCR, listing each CDR3 protein once. In the table there are 150,000 to 200,000 distinct CDR3 sequences, 40% to 50% of which are singletons. Sequences were obtained from sorted CD4+, CD8+, or CD8+CD57+ T cells (not recorded which) from PBMCs. The receptors derive from a human donor with aplastic anemia.

The rearrangement links TRBV15 to TRBJ1-3; D is unclear. The CDR3 runs to 12 residues. Looked up from germline, CDR1 is LNHNV and CDR2 is YYDKDF (reference sequence). V was clipped by 3 bases and J by 7 bases, with 7 bases between them. The CDR3 loop is CATSSVGNTIYF. For the CDR3, the DNA is TGTGCCACCAGCAGCGTTGGCAACACCATATATTTT.

The chain has TRBV9 and TRBJ2-7; TRBD1 might be the D (6 bases). The CDR3 has 15 amino acids. V lost 3 bases and J 3 bases, leaving 16 bases between the germline ends. Germline V gene data show CDR1 as SGDLS and CDR2 as YYNGEE. In DNA form, the CDR3 reads TGTGCCAGCAGCGCCATGGGGGCCCTAGTCTACGAGCAGTACTTC. Amino acids: CASSAMGALVYEQYF.

This clonotype was counted at least ten times. The chain couples TRBV13 to TRBJ1-2; tentatively, D is TRBD1 (5 bases). The CDR3 contains 15 residues. In germline, CDR1 is PRHDT, CDR2 FYEKMQ (reference sequence). V lost 5 bases, J lost 0 bases, and 13 bases lay in between. The CDR3 DNA reads TGTGCCAGCAGCGGAAGGCAGACAGCTAACTATGGCTACACCTTC. This gives the protein CASSGRQTANYGYTF.

Ten or more counts support this clonotype. J is TRBJ1-1 and V is TRBV6-4; D call uncertain. This CDR3 region has 14 residues. Looked up from germline, CDR1 is MRHNA and CDR2 is SNTAGT. V was cut by 0 bases and J by 1 base, with 6 bases left in between. This CDR3 reads CASSDSWGNTEAFF. CDR3 coding DNA: TGTGCCAGCAGTGACTCTTGGGGGAACACTGAAGCTTTCTTT.

This clonotype was recorded many times. The rearrangement uses TRBV20-1 and TRBJ2-1, with D maybe TRBD2 (7 bases). V lost 7 bases to trimming and J lost 10 bases, with 23 bases between them. CDR3 length: 14 residues. The germline CDR1 and CDR2 sequences are DFQATT and SNEGSKA (reference sequence). The DNA for the CDR3 is TGCAGTGTCCCGGTGGGGGGGCCTTTGGGGGAGCAGTTCTTC. Protein sequence: CSVPVGGPLGEQFF.

V usage is TRBV29-1 and J usage is TRBJ1-2; no reliable D call. V lost 2 bases to trimming and J lost 7 bases, with 17 bases between them. Germline V lookup: CDR1 SQVTM, CDR2 ANQGSEA. The CDR3 extends over 14 amino acids. The chain's CDR3 is CSVELAAVGPGYTF. The CDR3 nucleotides are TGCAGCGTTGAATTAGCGGCAGTCGGCCCTGGCTACACCTTC.

This sequence joins TRBV9 and TRBJ2-3; possibly TRBD1 or TRBD2 for D (6 bases each). CDR1 and CDR2 from the germline V gene are SGDLS and YYNGEE. Trimming pared 3 bases from V and 0 bases from J, leaving 11 bases between. This CDR3 region has 15 residues. CDR3 DNA sequence: TGTGCCAGCAGCGGCGGGACACCCAGCACAGATACGCAGTATTTT. Translation gives CASSGGTPSTDTQYF.

Ten or more counts support this clonotype. This CDR3 reads CASSLAAEAFF. The CDR3, as DNA: TGTGCCAGCAGCTTAGCGGCGGAAGCTTTCTTT. The chain uses TRBV7-9 and TRBJ1-1; D unclear. The V gene lost 0 bases and the J gene lost 8 bases, with 4 bases spanning the gap. The CDR3 runs to 11 residues. Looked up from germline, CDR1 is SEHNR and CDR2 is FQNEAQ (reference sequence). The variable domain in full, with the rest retrieved from reference TRBV7-9 and TRBJ1-1, is DTGVSQNPRHKITKRGQNVTFRCDPISEHNRLYWYRQTLGQGPEFLTYFQNEAQLEKSRLLSDRFSAERPKGSFSTLEIQRTEQGDSAMYLCASSLAAEAFFGQGTRLTVV.